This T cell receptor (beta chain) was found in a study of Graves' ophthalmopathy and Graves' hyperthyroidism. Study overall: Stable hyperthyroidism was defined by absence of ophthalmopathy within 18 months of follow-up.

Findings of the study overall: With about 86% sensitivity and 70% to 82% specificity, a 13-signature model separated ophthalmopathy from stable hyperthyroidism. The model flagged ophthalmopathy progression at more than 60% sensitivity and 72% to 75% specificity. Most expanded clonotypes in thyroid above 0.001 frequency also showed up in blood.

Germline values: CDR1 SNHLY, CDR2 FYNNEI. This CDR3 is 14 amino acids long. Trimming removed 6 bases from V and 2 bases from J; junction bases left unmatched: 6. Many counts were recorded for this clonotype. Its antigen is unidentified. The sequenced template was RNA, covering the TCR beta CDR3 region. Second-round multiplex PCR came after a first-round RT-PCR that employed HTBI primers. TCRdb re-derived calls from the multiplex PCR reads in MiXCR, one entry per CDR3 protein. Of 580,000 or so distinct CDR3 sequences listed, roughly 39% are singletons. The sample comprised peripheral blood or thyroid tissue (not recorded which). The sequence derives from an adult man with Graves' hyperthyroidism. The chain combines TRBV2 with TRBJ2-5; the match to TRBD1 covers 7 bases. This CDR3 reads CASSITGVQETQYF. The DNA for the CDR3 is TGTGCCAGCAGCATAACAGGGGTTCAAGAGACCCAGTACTTC.